The 7 T cell receptor beta chains listed next were all sequenced from one sample in a study of HIV-infected patients and healthy controls. Each CDR3 protein gets one entry after TCRdb re-called the 5' RACE reads with MiXCR. The sample carries 65,000 to 70,000 distinct CDR3 sequences, 15% to 20% recorded once. The sequencing sample was made of CD4+ T cells from blood. Receptors originate from a human donor in good health.

The J gene is TRBJ2-7, the V gene TRBV18, with 7 bases identical to TRBD1. In germline, CDR1 is KGHSH, CDR2 LQKENI. Germline trimming cut 3 bases from V and 2 bases from J; bases unmatched to any gene: 4. The CDR3 has 14 amino acids. The CDR3 DNA sequence: TGTGCCAGCTCACCCCAGGGGGTACCCTACGAGCAGTACTTC. Amino acids: CASSPQGVPYEQYF.

This chain connects TRBV21-1 to TRBJ2-5; TRBD1, the table's D call, was not compared with the DNA. TRBV21-1 is noted as a pseudogene. The CDR3 consists of 14 residues. CDR3 DNA sequence: TGTGCCAGCAGGTACAGGGGGCGCCGTGAGACCCAGTACTTC. Translation: CASRYRGRRETQYF.

V gene TRBV6-6 combines with J gene TRBJ1-1; D may be TRBD1 (6 bases). The germline V gene has CDR1 MNHNY and CDR2 SVGAGI (reference sequence). There are 14 residues in the CDR3. Trimming shortened V by 0 bases and J by 4 bases, and 9 bases separated the two germline ends. CDR3 nucleotide sequence: TGTGCCAGCAGTTACTCGACGGGGGCCACTGAAGCTTTCTTT. It is translated as CASSYSTGATEAFF.

J is TRBJ2-7 and V is TRBV12-3 or TRBV12-4, with D unclear. The germline V and J ends were trimmed by 2 bases and 7 bases, with 18 bases remaining between them. The CDR3 runs 15 residues. CDR3: CASSLSGGRIREQYF. In DNA, the CDR3 is TGTGCCAGCAGTTTAAGTGGCGGCCGAATTAGGGAGCAGTACTTC.

This clonotype appeared many times. The chain joins TRBV20-1 to TRBJ2-1, with 7 nucleotides matching TRBD2. V was pared by 0 bases and J by 3 bases, with 8 bases of the junction left unmatched. The CDR3 sequence is 16 residues long. The germline gives CDR1 DFQATT, CDR2 SNEGSKA (reference sequence). The CDR3 loop is CSARDSSSGRYNEQFF. The CDR3 DNA is TGCAGTGCTAGAGATAGTTCTAGCGGCCGCTACAATGAGCAGTTCTTC.

This clonotype was recorded many times. The chain uses TRBV21-1 and TRBJ2-3; TRBD1, the table's D call, lacks a check against the DNA. TRBV21-1 is shown as a pseudogene. The CDR3 totals 19 residues. The CDR3 is CASSKMGRAGGKGTDTQYF. CDR3 DNA: TGTGCCAGCAGCAAAATGGGCCGGGCAGGAGGGAAGGGCACAGATACGCAGTATTTT.

The chain carries TRBV10-3 and TRBJ2-1, with 10 positions matching TRBD1. The CDR3 contains 16 residues. CDR1 ENHRY and CDR2 SYGVKD come from the germline V gene. Germline trimming cut 6 bases from V and 8 bases from J; bases unmatched to any gene: 13. For the CDR3, the DNA is TGTGCCATCAGCGATTTCCCCGGGACAGGGGACCATGAGCAGTTCTTC. This codes for CAISDFPGTGDHEQFF.